The source of this TCR beta chain is a study of T cell repertoires in cytomegalovirus infection. This CDR3 spans 16 amino acids. Trimming cost V 7 bases and J 4 bases; bases outside gene matches: 10. Germline V gene data show CDR1 as MNHNY and CDR2 as SVGAGI (reference sequence). This clonotype has ten or more counts. TCRdb reprocessed the reads with MiXCR, giving one entry per CDR3 protein. The sample includes nearly 650,000 distinct CDR3 sequences, approximately 24% seen only once; the top ten take roughly 8%. What was sequenced was CD8+ T cells from PBMCs. This receptor was identified in a human donor in good health (CMV status not recorded). Some clones in this sample may be carry-over from other donors' samples. The chain links TRBV6-6 to TRBJ2-6, with 7 bases fitting TRBD1. The CDR3 protein is CASTLTGISGANVLTF. The CDR3 DNA sequence: TGTGCCAGCACCTTGACAGGGATATCAGGGGCCAACGTCCTGACTTTC.